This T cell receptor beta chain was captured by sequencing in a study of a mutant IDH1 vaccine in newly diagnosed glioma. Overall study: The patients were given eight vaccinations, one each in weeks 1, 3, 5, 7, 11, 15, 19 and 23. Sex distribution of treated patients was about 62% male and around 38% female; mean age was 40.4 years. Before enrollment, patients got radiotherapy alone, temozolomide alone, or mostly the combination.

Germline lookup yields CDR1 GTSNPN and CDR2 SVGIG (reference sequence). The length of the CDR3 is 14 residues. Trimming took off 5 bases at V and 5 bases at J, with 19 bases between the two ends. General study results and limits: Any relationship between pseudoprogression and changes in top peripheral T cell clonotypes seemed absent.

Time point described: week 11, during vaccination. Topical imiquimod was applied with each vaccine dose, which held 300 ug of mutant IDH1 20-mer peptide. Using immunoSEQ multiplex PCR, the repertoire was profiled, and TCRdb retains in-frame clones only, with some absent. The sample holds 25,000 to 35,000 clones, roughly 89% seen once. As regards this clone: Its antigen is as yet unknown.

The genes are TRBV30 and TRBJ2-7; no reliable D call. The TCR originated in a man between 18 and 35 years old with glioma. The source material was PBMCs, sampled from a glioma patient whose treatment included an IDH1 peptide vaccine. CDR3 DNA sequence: TGTGCCTGGGGTCCCCGACTCGCCTCGGACGAGCAGTACTTC. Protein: CAWGPRLASDEQYF.